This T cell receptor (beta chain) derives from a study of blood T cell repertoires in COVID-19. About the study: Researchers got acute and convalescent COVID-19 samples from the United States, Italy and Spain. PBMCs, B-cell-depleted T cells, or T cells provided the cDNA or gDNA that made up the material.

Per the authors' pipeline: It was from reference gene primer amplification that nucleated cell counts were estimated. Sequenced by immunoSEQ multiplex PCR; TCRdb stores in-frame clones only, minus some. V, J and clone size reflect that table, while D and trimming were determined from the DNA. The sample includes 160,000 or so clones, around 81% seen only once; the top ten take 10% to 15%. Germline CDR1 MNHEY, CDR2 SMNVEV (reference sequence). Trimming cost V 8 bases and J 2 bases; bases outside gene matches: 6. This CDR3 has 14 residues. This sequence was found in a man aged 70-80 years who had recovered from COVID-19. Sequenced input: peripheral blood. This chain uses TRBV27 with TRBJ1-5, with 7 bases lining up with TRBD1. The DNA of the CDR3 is TGTGCCAGCGCCCACAGGGGTGGCAATCAGCCCCAGCATTTT. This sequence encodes CASAHRGGNQPQHF.